The T cell receptor beta chain under discussion was sequenced for a study of cytomegalovirus exposure and HLA in healthy donors. Amplification used 60 Vbeta primers and 13 Jbeta primers. Sequencing was performed with immunoSEQ multiplex PCR; in TCRdb, only in-frame clones are kept and a portion is missing. The sample yields approximately 220,000 clones, 65% to 85% seen once. On this clone itself: Its target is unknown.

Per germline, CDR1 MNHEY and CDR2 SVGAGI. V was clipped by 2 bases and J by 0 bases, with 10 bases between them. This CDR3 has 16 amino acids. Regarding the study as a whole: Most sequenced TCRs were rare (though some public TCRs occurred in many donors). Researchers catalogued roughly 170 TCR beta chains as cytomegalovirus-associated.

Input material: PBMCs. The sequence was collected from a man aged 25 to 45 in good health and CMV-seronegative. This chain joins TRBV6-5 and TRBJ2-2; the D gene is possibly TRBD1 (5 bases). The CDR3 here is CASSYGRGTNTGELFF. CDR3 DNA: TGTGCCAGCAGTTACGGAAGGGGCACGAACACCGGGGAGCTGTTTTTT.